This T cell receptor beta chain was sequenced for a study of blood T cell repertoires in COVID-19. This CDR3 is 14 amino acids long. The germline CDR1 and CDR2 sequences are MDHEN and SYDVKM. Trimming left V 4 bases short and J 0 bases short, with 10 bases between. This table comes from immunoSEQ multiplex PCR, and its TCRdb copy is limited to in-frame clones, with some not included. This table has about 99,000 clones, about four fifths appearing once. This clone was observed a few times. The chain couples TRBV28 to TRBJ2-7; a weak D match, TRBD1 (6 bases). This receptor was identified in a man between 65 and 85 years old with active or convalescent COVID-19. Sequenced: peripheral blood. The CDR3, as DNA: TGTGCCAGCAGTTCAACAGGGAGCTCCTACGAGCAGTACTTC. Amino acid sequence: CASSSTGSSYEQYF.